This T cell receptor (beta chain) was profiled in a study of T cell responses to AZD1222 COVID-19 vaccine. The study, taken as a whole, reports: Donor demographics were predominantly white British with a female majority; clonal diversity may be underestimated.

The CDR3 is 14 residues long. CDR1 SGHAT and CDR2 FQDESV come from the germline V gene (reference sequence). The germline V and J ends were trimmed by 2 bases and 11 bases, with 13 bases remaining between them. Comment on this clone: Its target is not known.

Sequencing was performed with immunoSEQ multiplex PCR; in TCRdb, only in-frame clones are kept and a portion is missing. The sample consists of roughly 120,000 clones, about 92% of them appearing once. V is TRBV11-1 and J is TRBJ1-6, with no clear D. This clonotype was obtained from an adult who received the AZD1222 COVID-19 vaccine. The sequencing used peripheral blood, collected 28 days after the second AZD1222 dose. The chain's CDR3 is CASSLIRGGAPLHF. DNA of the CDR3: TGTGCCAGCAGCTTAATCCGGGGTGGGGCACCCCTCCACTTT.